This T cell receptor (beta chain) originates from a study of cytomegalovirus exposure and HLA in healthy donors (dated by TCRdb to the late 2010s). Turning to the overall study: An earlier analysis of some 620 of the donors reported 276 Gb of sequence data and 95 million to 130 million unique TCR beta sequences obtained from some 170 million T cells. The study used immunosequencing to profile the T cell repertoires of more than 650 subjects and linked those repertoires to cytomegalovirus serostatus. HLA typing included class I and class II loci at four-digit resolution. Of the roughly 420 genotyped donors, less than 90% were placed in the genetic ancestry cluster associated with self-reported Caucasian donors. The study aimed to test whether signatures of past pathogen exposure could be identified by cataloging public T cell receptors. To predict cytomegalovirus infection status, the study combined high-throughput TCR immunosequencing, statistical association of individual TCRs with disease status, and machine learning. Genome-wide SNP genotypes for about 55% of the roughly 670 donors were used in a later genetic analysis, which treated that subset as a discovery cohort. Roughly 5 DR-DQ haplotypes were handled as single units for association and clustering, since linkage in the cohort was strong. Typing coverage varied by locus: about 629-630 donors for A, B, C, DRB1 and DQB1; more than 500 for DQA1; some 610 for DPA1; roughly 450 for DPB1. Around 320 gigabases of sequencing data and roughly 90 million unique TCR sequences were included in an early release covering roughly 600 HLA-typed donors. Rather than using new phenotypic data, the later analysis identified candidate immune exposures from TCR beta sequences and from how often those sequences occurred across donors. Among some 410 genotyped donors of the cohort, an average of 235,054 unique TCR beta nucleotide sequences were sequenced per donor, roughly 20% of them non-productive. To decide whether each TCR beta V gene segment behaved as functional or pseudogenic, an earlier analysis of 587 of the donors relied on high-throughput TCR beta sequencing. Along with the approximately 700-subject first cohort, a separate validation cohort of roughly 110 different subjects was used. All discovery cohort repertoires had been generated using a single sequencing platform. A later analysis re-examined previously published TCR beta repertoires from about 670 donors and added high-resolution HLA genotyping to investigate patterns of TCR occurrence. Alongside the repertoire data, information on donor age, sex, ethnicity and CMV serostatus was compiled. Paper-wide results and their limitations: The study gave a list of 150 to 200 TCR beta chains associated with cytomegalovirus. A later analysis found that TCR association rates varied across HLA loci, with DRB1 alleles showing the most associated TCRs and HLA-C alleles the fewest. It was suggested by the authors that the approach could potentially be generalized to other disease states and immunological phenotypes. At a false discovery rate of 0.05, a later analysis linked around 17,000 TCR beta sequences to specific HLA alleles. When HLA alleles, especially DR and DQ, strongly co-occurred, attributing TCR associations to individual alleles was difficult. Compared with equally common non-associated chains, HLA-associated TCR beta chains in a later analysis were more clonally expanded and had lower generation probabilities. Correlated functional status among segregating V segments might reflect linkage disequilibrium, but an unknown experimental factor could not be ruled out. The only immune exposure information available for the cohort was CMV serostatus. A cluster of highly shared sequence variants was judged likely to represent a technical artifact of the sequencing pipeline. The classifier was reported to diagnose cytomegalovirus status with high specificity and sensitivity in both the original and validation cohorts. Most TCR sequences were observed very rarely across donors, whereas some public TCRs were present in many individuals. Some IMGT-functional V segments, including TRBV6-2 and TRBV6-3, could not be told apart with the 87-base-pair reads, so those segments were excluded. Broadly in line with IMGT annotations, most TCR beta V segments showed up in productive rearrangements about 90% or about 30% of the time in an earlier analysis of 450 to 750 of the donors. Because HLA typing was unavailable for some donors at each locus, only the typed subset was used in association tests. Several of the top co-occurrence clusters appeared to be linked to parvovirus B19, influenza, CMV and Epstein-Barr virus, according to a later analysis. A further reported finding was that TCR beta sequences accurately predicted the HLA-A and HLA-B alleles for most subjects in the first cohort. An association between a missense DCLRE1C variant and V-gene and J-gene trimming of TCR beta chains was found in a later genetic analysis and replicated in an independent cohort. In vitro tests confirmed that three of the cytomegalovirus-associated TCR beta chains recognize cytomegalovirus antigens. A later genetic analysis reported fewer N-insertions in productive TCRs among donors in an Asian-associated ancestry cluster than the roughly 640-donor mean. This cohort had only TCR beta chains sequenced, and the lack of alpha or paired-chain data limited which features could be detected. Because counts were too low, about 15 rarely observed V segments, including chromosome 9 orphons, were left out of the earlier analysis of about 620 of the donors. Sequencing depth was assumed to be roughly uniform across donors in the presence/absence analyses, though that assumption may not hold. Most CMV-associated TCR beta chains appeared to be HLA-restricted in a later analysis, and the HLA associations seemed to be driven largely by CMV exposure.

Via the germline V gene (reference sequence), CDR1 is GTSNPN and CDR2 SVGIG. Trimming removed 1 base from V and 3 bases from J, leaving 6 bases between the germline ends. The CDR3 numbers 13 residues from cysteine through phenylalanine. This entry keeps only the CDR3 DNA: 39 bases, framed from base 1. As to this clone: Which antigen it targets is not known. No much larger clone is present one base from it, and per-base qualities are unavailable.

In total, just over 650 healthy bone marrow donors made up the cohort. At the time of sampling, every cohort member was nominally healthy, though immune exposures that went unrecorded were likely present. The donor was CMV seropositive and was included in the group of 289 seropositive cohort members. A peripheral blood sample was provided by each donor, and peripheral blood mononuclear cells were used for TCR beta sequencing. The Qiagen DNeasy Blood Extraction Kit was used to extract genomic DNA from the blood cell samples. Library preparation used the immunoSEQ multiplex PCR assay. For the multiplex PCR, a mixture combining 60 forward primers for TCR Vbeta segments and 13 reverse primers for TCR Jbeta segments was used. A multiplex PCR assay on genomic DNA amplified the CDR3 region of rearranged TCR beta genes. The Illumina HiSeq System was used to sequence the amplified TCR beta libraries as 87-base-pair reads. Per the authors' processing: Across the 600 to 700 repertoires, a later analysis counted around 80 million unique TCR beta chains, some 11 million of which were shared by at least two donors. A nearest-neighbor algorithm error-corrected the raw reads and collapsed the reads into unique sequences, merging closely related sequences to remove PCR and sequencing errors. To assign V, D and J gene segments, CDR3 sequences were aligned to IMGT reference sequences. For a sequence to be retained, a match of at least six nucleotides was required to both a V gene segment and a J gene segment. Rearrangements were classified as productive when the CDR3 lacked stop codons and remained in frame with V and J, and all other rearrangements were classified as non-productive. CDR3 was defined according to IMGT convention as the region running from the second conserved V-encoded cysteine to the conserved J-encoded phenylalanine. The earlier analysis of about 500 of the donors excluded sequences that lacked an unambiguous match to a single V gene segment. In an earlier analysis of several hundred of the donors, a V segment was called functional when productive rearrangements were above 56.7%, and segregating when the standard deviation between donors exceeded 5%. A statistical classification framework was developed to diagnose cytomegalovirus status using the catalog of TCR beta chain sequences. V and J gene assignment, in a later analysis, came from comparing TCR nucleotide sequences with IMGT/GENE-DB human TR gene sequences. In a later analysis, CDR3 sequences and most-parsimonious VDJ recombination scenarios were assigned using the TCRdist pipeline. In a later analysis, every TCR beta chain was defined by the combination of its CDR3 amino acid sequence and its V-gene family, and reads without a unique V-gene family were dropped. In a later analysis, 550 to 650 highly shared, low-generation-probability nucleotide sequences were removed to address suspected cross-contamination and a sequencing artifact. For each public chain, a later analysis derived a clonal expansion index from normalized ranks of inferred template counts within each repertoire. In a later analysis, generation probabilities were computed with a VDJ recombination model fitted to out-of-frame rearrangements, and the resulting probabilities were checked against IGoR. A later analysis scored TCR-TCR, TCR-HLA and TCR-CMV co-occurrence with hypergeometric tests, applying a repertoire-size bias correction to TCR pairs. To estimate false discovery rates, a later analysis permuted the HLA or CMV assignments 20 times. A later analysis grouped co-occurring TCRs with DBSCAN, adding TCRdist sequence similarity when clustering within HLA-allele-positive subsets. Repertoires with fewer than 30,000 or more than 120,000 public chains were left out of co-occurrence clustering, as were about five repertoires with anomalous nucleotide sharing. Held by TCRdb, this immuneACCESS table contains in-frame sequences only and omits some clones. Under half of the omission traces to an unresolved V gene where checked; the cause of the rest is unknown. The DNA gave D and trimming, while V, J and clone size come from that table. For this sample there are around 240,000 clones; roughly 87% appear just once. Around 5.4% of the sample goes to the ten largest clones.

This sequence originates from a woman between 35 and 50 years old in good health and CMV-seropositive. This receptor chain uses TRBV30 and TRBJ2-2; matching of 5 bases hints at TRBD2 as the D gene. Sequences were obtained from PBMCs. The CDR3 sequence is CAWSEDYTGELFF. The bases read TGTGCCTGGAGTGAGGACTACACCGGGGAGCTGTTTTTT.